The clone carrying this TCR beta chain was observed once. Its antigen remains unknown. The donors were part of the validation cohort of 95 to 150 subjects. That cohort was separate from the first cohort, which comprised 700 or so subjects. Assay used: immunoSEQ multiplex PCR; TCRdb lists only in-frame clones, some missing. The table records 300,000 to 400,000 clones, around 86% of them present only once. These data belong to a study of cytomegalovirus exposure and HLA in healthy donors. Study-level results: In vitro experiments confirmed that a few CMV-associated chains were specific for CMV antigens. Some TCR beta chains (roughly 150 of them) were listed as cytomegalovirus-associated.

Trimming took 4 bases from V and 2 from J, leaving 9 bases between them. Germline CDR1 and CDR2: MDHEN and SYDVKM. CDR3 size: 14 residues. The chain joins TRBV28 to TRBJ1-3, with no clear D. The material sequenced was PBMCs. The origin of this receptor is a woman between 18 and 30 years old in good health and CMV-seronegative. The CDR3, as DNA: TGTGCCAGCAGTTCAGGCAATCCTGGAAACACCATATATTTT. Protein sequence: CASSSGNPGNTIYF.